This TCR beta chain was identified in a study of siplizumab effects on memory and regulatory T cells. This clone was picked up a small number of times. What it binds is not known. V was trimmed by 6 bases and J by 3 bases, leaving 12 bases between them. The length of the CDR3 is 14 residues. Germline CDR1 and CDR2: MNHEY and SMNVEV (reference sequence). TCRdb's table, derived via immunoSEQ multiplex PCR, lists solely in-frame clones and lacks some. The sample has 6,000 or so clones; approximately 34% are singletons. Researchers maintained the mixed lymphocyte reaction cells in coculture at 37°C for six to seven days. Study conclusions and caveats: Mappable alloreactive CD4+ clones were on average around 74% Treg-derived with siplizumab, less than 30% in controls.

The source is a human donor in good health; the cells came from an allogeneic mixed lymphocyte reaction. What was sequenced was CFSE-low (dividing) CD8+ T cells sorted from an allogeneic mixed lymphocyte reaction. The chain is built from TRBV27 and TRBJ2-1; no clear D. The CDR3 is CASRLGSLYNEQFF. The CDR3 bases are TGTGCCAGCAGATTGGGTTCTCTCTACAATGAGCAGTTCTTC.